This TCR beta chain was retrieved from a study of T cells after yellow fever vaccination. Study conclusions and caveats: Weaker overall, the secondary response nonetheless peaked faster (day 5 versus 15). Abundant clonotypes from the bulk population could get into FACS-sorted repertoires as contaminants. Reappearance after the booster was seen for most primary-vaccination clones, at 95% to 98% CD4 and 85% to 90% CD8.

Germline V gives CDR1 LGHNA, CDR2 YSLEER. CDR3 length: 17 amino acids. V gave up 4 bases and J gave up 0 bases; unmatched junction bases: 9. UMIs were added to TCR cDNA along with a universal primer site when it was made by 5'RACE template switching. TCRdb reanalysed the 5' RACE reads using MiXCR and keeps one entry per CDR3 protein. The sample records tens of thousands of distinct CDR3 sequences, roughly 6.9% being singletons. The sample holds many counts of this clonotype. Its target is unknown. The sequences come from CD8+ T cells sorted from PBMCs, collected less than 6 days after the first yellow fever vaccination. This rearrangement joins TRBV4-3 to TRBJ1-1; the match to TRBD1 covers 9 bases. The clonotype was recovered from a man younger than 30 who received the YFV17D yellow fever vaccine. CDR3: CASSLRPGQGLNTEAFF. The CDR3 DNA follows: TGCGCCAGCAGCCTCAGACCGGGACAGGGTTTGAACACTGAAGCTTTCTTT.